This TCR beta chain comes out of a study of T cell responses to AZD1222 COVID-19 vaccine. Study-wide points: Along spike, vaccine-associated CD4 TCRs were found throughout, with dominance at 160-218 and 743-854. Scientists sampled the repertoires only once the peak T cell response had passed.

A remark on this clone: Its antigen is as yet unknown.

With 2 bases removed from V and 7 bases from J, the gap between germline ends came to 12 bases. Germline V lookup: CDR1 LNHNV, CDR2 YYDKDF (reference sequence). The CDR3 loop spans 14 amino acids. Sequenced by immunoSEQ multiplex PCR; TCRdb stores in-frame clones only, minus some. The table includes 130,000 or so clones, 80% to 95% detected once. This specimen consisted of peripheral blood, obtained 28 days after the second AZD1222 dose. The TCR comes from an adult who received the AZD1222 COVID-19 vaccine. The chain carries TRBV15 and TRBJ2-4; either TRBD1 or TRBD2 may fit D (5 bases each). The CDR3 region has the DNA TGTGCCACCAGCAGAACCGGGGCAGCCAACATTCAGTACTTC. As protein: CATSRTGAANIQYF. Together with reference TRBV15 and TRBJ2-4, the CDR3 gives the full variable domain: DAMVIQNPRYQVTQFGKPVTLSCSQTLNHNVMYWYQQKSSQAPKLLFHYYDKDFNNEADTPDNFQSRRPNTSFCFLDIRSPGLGDTAMYLCATSRTGAANIQYFGAGTRLSVL.